This TCR beta chain was identified in a study of blood T cell repertoires in COVID-19. Study information: Some COVID-19 samples were acute and others convalescent; all came from the United States, Italy and Spain. T cells, B-cell-depleted T cells, or PBMCs provided the cDNA or gDNA that served as material.

Original processing notes: Reference gene primer amplification gave estimated nucleated cell counts. The assay was immunoSEQ multiplex PCR, and TCRdb's table has in-frame clones only and misses some. V and J calls plus clone size are reproduced from that table; the DNA served to infer D and trimming. The sample lists 120,000 to 150,000 clones; almost 85% were seen once. The CDR3 loop spans 15 amino acids. The J segment lost 4 bases and the V segment lost 4 bases, leaving 9 bases of the junction unmatched. Germline CDR1 and CDR2: KGHSH and LQKENI. The sample taken for sequencing was peripheral blood. The clonotype originates from a human donor with acute or convalescent COVID-19. The donor label of this sample is uncertain. The chain couples TRBV18 to TRBJ1-1; TRBD1 matches at 7 bases. CDR3 nucleotide sequence: TGTGCCAGCTCACAGTGGGGAACAGGGGTCACTGAAGCTTTCTTT. Translating gives CASSQWGTGVTEAFF.